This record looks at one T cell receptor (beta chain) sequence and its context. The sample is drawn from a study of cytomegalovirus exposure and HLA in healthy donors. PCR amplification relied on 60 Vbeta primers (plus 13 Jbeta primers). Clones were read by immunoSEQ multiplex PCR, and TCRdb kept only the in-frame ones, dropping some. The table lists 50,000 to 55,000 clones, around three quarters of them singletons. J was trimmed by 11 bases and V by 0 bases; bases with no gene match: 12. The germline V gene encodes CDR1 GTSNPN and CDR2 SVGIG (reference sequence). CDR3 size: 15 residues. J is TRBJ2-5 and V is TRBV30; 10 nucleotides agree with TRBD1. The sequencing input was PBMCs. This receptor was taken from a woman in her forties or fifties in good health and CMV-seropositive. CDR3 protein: CAWSVGGTGEREQYF. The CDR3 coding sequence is TGTGCCTGGAGTGTTGGGGGGACAGGGGAGAGAGAGCAGTACTTC.